Below, 21 T cell receptor beta chains from the same sample are listed, as sequenced in a study of cytomegalovirus exposure and HLA in healthy donors. PCR employed 60 Vbeta and 13 Jbeta primers. The assay was immunoSEQ multiplex PCR, and TCRdb's table has in-frame clones only and misses some. The sample lists 150,000 to 200,000 clones; roughly 76% were seen once. Sample: PBMCs. The source of these receptors is a male donor in good health and CMV-seronegative.

The chain is built from TRBV7-7 and TRBJ2-3; TRBD1 matches at 7 bases. Germline-derived CDR1 and CDR2 are SSHAT and FNYEAQ (reference sequence). The V and J ends lost 5 bases and 0 bases, in that order; junction bases with no gene match: 8. The CDR3 spans 16 residues. The CDR3 is CASSPGQGVSTDTQYF. DNA of the CDR3: TGTGCCAGCAGCCCCGGGCAGGGGGTTAGCACAGATACGCAGTATTTT. The whole variable domain, filled in from reference TRBV7-7 and TRBJ2-3, reads GAGVSQSPRYKVTKRGQDVTLRCDPISSHATLYWYQQALGQGPEFLTYFNYEAQPDKSGLPSDRFSAERPEGSISTLTIQRTEQRDSAMYRCASSPGQGVSTDTQYFGPGTRLTVL.

This clone was counted a few times. The rearrangement links TRBV27 to TRBJ2-7; the match to TRBD1 covers 9 bases. The CDR3 loop spans 15 amino acids. J was trimmed by 1 base and V by 3 bases; bases with no gene match: 4. Germline V gives CDR1 MNHEY, CDR2 SMNVEV (reference sequence). The CDR3 sequence: CASSFTGTGSYEQYF. The CDR3 region has the DNA TGTGCCAGCAGTTTTACGGGGACAGGGTCCTACGAGCAGTACTTC.

This chain links TRBV18 with TRBJ1-5, with a tentative D call TRBD1 (6 bases). Germline V gene sequence: CDR1 KGHSH, CDR2 LQKENI. V shed 1 base and J shed 0 bases, with 10 bases lying between them. CDR3 length: 16 residues. CDR3 sequence (DNA): TGTGCCAGCTCACCACGAGCAGGGGATAGCAATCAGCCCCAGCATTTT. It specifies CASSPRAGDSNQPQHF.

This chain joins TRBV18 and TRBJ1-5; 10 bases map to TRBD1. Trimming cost V 5 bases and J 5 bases; bases outside gene matches: 0. The CDR3 contains 13 residues. In germline, CDR1 is KGHSH, CDR2 LQKENI. The CDR3 region is CASSGTGDQPQHF. For the CDR3, the DNA is TGTGCCAGCTCAGGGACAGGGGATCAGCCCCAGCATTTT. Full variable domain (outside the CDR3, taken from reference TRBV18 and TRBJ1-5): NAGVMQNPRHLVRRRGQEARLRCSPMKGHSHVYWYRQLPEEGLKFMVYLQKENIIDESGMPKERFSAEFPKEGPSILRIQQVVRGDSAAYFCASSGTGDQPQHFGDGTRLSIL.

V is TRBV19 and J is TRBJ1-1; 8 bases align to TRBD1. The CDR3 runs 14 residues. J was trimmed by 11 bases and V by 1 base; bases with no gene match: 9. Germline loops: CDR1 LNHDA, CDR2 SQIVND (reference sequence). The DNA of the CDR3 is TGTGCCAGTAGTATAGCGGTGACAGGGGATACGGCTTTCTTT. This encodes CASSIAVTGDTAFF. Full variable domain (outside the CDR3, taken from reference TRBV19 and TRBJ1-1): DGGITQSPKYLFRKEGQNVTLSCEQNLNHDAMYWYRQDPGQGLRLIYYSQIVNDFQKGDIAEGYSVSREKKESFPLTVTSAQKNPTAFYLCASSIAVTGDTAFFGQGTRLTVV.

V gene TRBV6-5 combines with J gene TRBJ2-7; tentative D call: TRBD1 (6 bases). V lost 6 bases and J lost 3, with 18 bases in between. CDR3 size: 15 residues. Germline-derived CDR1 and CDR2 are MNHEY and SVGAGI. CDR3 protein: CASRNRQADHYEQYF. In DNA form, the CDR3 reads TGTGCCAGCAGAAATCGACAGGCAGACCACTACGAGCAGTACTTC.

The genes are TRBV7-2 and TRBJ1-3; a weak D match, TRBD1 (5 bases). There are 15 residues in the CDR3. V lost 0 bases, J lost 4 bases, and 10 bases lay in between. Germline loops: CDR1 SGHTA, CDR2 FQGNSA. CDR3 sequence: CASSLAIGVGNTIYF. The CDR3 coding sequence is TGTGCCAGCAGCTTAGCTATAGGGGTCGGAAACACCATATATTTT.

The V gene is TRBV6-5, the J gene TRBJ1-2; 7 positions agree with TRBD1. CDR1 is MNHEY and CDR2 is SVGAGI in the germline V gene. The CDR3 has 12 residues. V trimming: 8 bases; J trimming: 8 bases; junction bases outside the gene matches: 8. The CDR3 nucleotides are TGTGCCAGCGGGACAGTAATTTACGGCTACACCTTC. This translates into CASGTVIYGYTF.

This clone came up once. The chain employs TRBV6-5 and TRBJ1-2; 7 bases align to TRBD1. The CDR3 totals 13 residues. CDR1 is MNHEY, CDR2 SVGAGI, per germline. Trimming at V came to 6 bases and at J to 9 bases, leaving 10 bases not matched to a gene. The CDR3: CASSQRQGLSYTF. The CDR3 DNA is TGTGCCAGCAGCCAGAGACAGGGTTTAAGCTACACCTTC.

The chain has TRBV5-4 and TRBJ1-2, with 9 nucleotides matching TRBD1. Germline V gives CDR1 SGHNT, CDR2 YYREEE (reference sequence). This CDR3 spans 15 amino acids. J gave up 0 bases and V 4 bases, and 4 bases lay outside the gene matches. The CDR3 protein is CASSRGTGTNYGYTF. DNA of the CDR3: TGTGCCAGCAGCCGGGGGACAGGGACTAACTATGGCTACACCTTC.

The V and J genes are TRBV4-2 and TRBJ2-1, with TRBD2 identical over 16 bases. Looked up from germline, CDR1 is LGHNA and CDR2 is YNFKEQ. The CDR3 is 17 amino acids. After removal of 6 bases from V and 0 bases from J, the junction contained 2 bases not matched to a gene. CDR3 coding DNA: TGTGCCAGCAGGGGGACTAGCGGGGGGGCCTCCTACAATGAGCAGTTCTTC. Its translation is CASRGTSGGASYNEQFF.

CDR3 coding DNA: TGTGCCTGGAGTGTACCCAGGGATGGCTACACCTTC. Translating it yields CAWSVPRDGYTF. This chain connects TRBV30 to TRBJ1-2, with D possibly being TRBD1 (5 bases). CDR1 is GTSNPN and CDR2 is SVGIG in the germline V gene (reference sequence). CDR3 length: 12 amino acids. Trimming shortened V by 0 bases and J by 6 bases, and 8 bases separated the two germline ends.

This clone was found a few times. The rearrangement joins TRBV5-1 to TRBJ2-5; D uncertain. This CDR3 is built from 14 residues. Germline V gene sequence: CDR1 SGHRS, CDR2 YFSETQ. The V gene lost 7 bases and the J gene lost 2 bases, with 15 bases spanning the gap. The CDR3 here is CASANLGYQETQYF. As DNA, the CDR3 is TGCGCCAGCGCTAATCTCGGGTATCAAGAGACCCAGTACTTC.

This CDR3 is CASRRTRRFNGYTF. For the CDR3, the DNA is TGTGCCAGCAGACGCACCCGGCGGTTCAATGGCTACACCTTC. This chain links TRBV7-9 with TRBJ1-2; no reliable D call. This CDR3 is built from 14 residues. CDR1 is SEHNR and CDR2 is FQNEAQ in the germline V gene (reference sequence). Trimming pared 6 bases from V and 6 bases from J, leaving 17 bases between.

The CDR3 nucleotides are TGTGCCAGCAGACCTAGGACAGGGGGCACTGAAGCTTTCTTT. It encodes CASRPRTGGTEAFF. The chain has TRBV6-5 and TRBJ1-1, with 10 bases fitting TRBD1. The CDR3 sequence is 14 residues long. The junction had 5 bases not matched to a gene; V was cut back by 6 bases and J by 4 bases. Germline CDR1 MNHEY, CDR2 SVGAGI.

V is TRBV13 and J is TRBJ2-2; 9 positions agree with TRBD2. CDR1 and CDR2 (germline): PRHDT, FYEKMQ (reference sequence). The CDR3 sequence is 16 residues long. The V and J ends lost 5 bases and 6 bases, in that order; junction bases with no gene match: 10. The DNA for the CDR3 is TGTGCCAGCAGCCCAGAGGCGGGGGGGTTGTCCGGGGAGCTGTTTTTT. Protein: CASSPEAGGLSGELFF.

The chain recombines TRBV19 with TRBJ2-3; possible D gene TRBD1, 7 bases. Trimming took off 5 bases at V and 4 bases at J, with 10 bases between the two ends. Germline values: CDR1 LNHDA, CDR2 SQIVND (reference sequence). The CDR3 runs to 13 residues. In DNA, the CDR3 is TGTGCCAGTAGTGACAGGGAGGCAGATACGCAGTATTTT. It codes for CASSDREADTQYF.

The chain recombines TRBV9 with TRBJ2-1, with no clear D. V lost 0 bases and J 7 bases, leaving 14 bases between the germline ends. Germline values: CDR1 SGDLS, CDR2 YYNGEE. The CDR3 sequence is 15 residues long. CDR3 bases: TGTGCCAGCAGCGTAGGAACAGTTTTATCGAATGAGCAGTTCTTC. This gives the protein CASSVGTVLSNEQFF. Variable domain in full (rest from reference TRBV9 and TRBJ2-1): DSGVTQTPKHLITATGQRVTLRCSPRSGDLSVYWYQQSLDQGLQFLIQYYNGEERAKGNILERFSAQQFPDLHSELNLSSLELGDSALYFCASSVGTVLSNEQFFGPGTRLTVL.

The chain uses TRBV19 and TRBJ2-1; TRBD2 matches 9 bases. The CDR3 contains 15 residues. CDR1 and CDR2 (germline): LNHDA, SQIVND (reference sequence). V lost 7 bases, J lost 2 bases, and 6 bases stayed unmatched. For the CDR3, the DNA is TGTGCCAGTACCGTTAGCGGGGGACCCTACAATGAGCAGTTCTTC. This sequence encodes CASTVSGGPYNEQFF.

The chain carries TRBV7-9 and TRBJ2-1; the D gene is possibly TRBD1 (6 bases). V shed 7 bases and J shed 4 bases, with 17 bases lying between them. Germline V CDR1 and CDR2: SEHNR, FQNEAQ (reference sequence). The CDR3 length is 15 residues. Written as DNA, the CDR3 is TGTGCCAGCAATCCCCAGGGTAGGGGGTACAATGAGCAGTTCTTC. Its translation is CASNPQGRGYNEQFF. The entire variable domain, with the rest obtained from reference TRBV7-9 and TRBJ2-1, is as follows: DTGVSQNPRHKITKRGQNVTFRCDPISEHNRLYWYRQTLGQGPEFLTYFQNEAQLEKSRLLSDRFSAERPKGSFSTLEIQRTEQGDSAMYLCASNPQGRGYNEQFFGPGTRLTVL.

This chain uses TRBV6-5 with TRBJ2-3, with TRBD1 matching over 8 bases. CDR3 length equals 15 residues. Germline V gene data show CDR1 as MNHEY and CDR2 as SVGAGI. V lost 5 bases to trimming and J lost 1 base; unmatched junction nucleotides: 5. CDR3 sequence (DNA): TGTGCCAGCAGTACTCCGGGACAGGGCACAGATACGCAGTATTTT. It codes for CASSTPGQGTDTQYF.